The clone carrying this T cell receptor beta chain showed up just a few times. Antigen unknown. This CDR3 has 16 amino acids. V lost 2 bases and J lost 4, with 18 bases in between. Per the germline V gene, CDR1 is MDHEN and CDR2 is SYDVKM. This entry comes from a study of T cells in Graves' hyperthyroidism and ophthalmopathy. Study conclusions and caveats: Among clonotypes expanded in thyroid above 0.001, most were also found in blood.

Amplification targeted TCR beta CDR3 regions from RNA transcripts. HTBI primers were the set used in a first-round RT-PCR of the TCR CDR3. TCRdb used MiXCR to reprocess the multiplex PCR reads, holding one entry per CDR3 protein. Among roughly 580,000 distinct CDR3 sequences listed, about 15% were seen once. The sequenced sample consisted of blood. The receptor was isolated from a woman aged 25 to 39 with Graves' hyperthyroidism that later progressed to Graves' ophthalmopathy. This rearrangement joins TRBV28 to TRBJ2-7, with a possible D match to TRBD1 (6 bases). CDR3 DNA sequence: TGTGCCAGCAGTTTAAAATCAGGGGTCCTTTGGTACGAGCAGTACTTC. This translates into CASSLKSGVLWYEQYF.